This entry describes one T cell receptor (beta chain). TCRdb's table, derived via immunoSEQ multiplex PCR, lists solely in-frame clones and lacks some. Of roughly 87,000 clones detected, approximately 80% appear once; the ten largest clones hold less than 2.5%. The sample belongs to a study of blood T cell repertoires in COVID-19. Background on the study: Researchers got acute and convalescent COVID-19 samples from the United States, Italy and Spain.

CDR1 is SNHLY, CDR2 FYNNEI, per germline. The CDR3 contains 14 residues. With 9 bases clipped from V and 5 bases from J, the junction kept 9 bases outside the gene matches. The sample was peripheral blood. The chain combines TRBV2 with TRBJ1-1, with TRBD1 matching over 10 bases. This receptor was obtained from a woman between 65 and 79 years old with acute or convalescent COVID-19. CDR3 bases: TGTGCCAGTTATATGACAGGGGGCGAGACTGAAGCTTTCTTT. Residues: CASYMTGGETEAFF. Full variable domain (outside the CDR3, taken from reference TRBV2 and TRBJ1-1): EPEVTQTPSHQVTQMGQEVILRCVPISNHLYFYWYRQILGQKVEFLVSFYNNEISEKSEIFDDQFSVERPDGSNFTLKIRSTKLEDSAMYFCASYMTGGETEAFFGQGTRLTVV.